The 32 T cell receptor beta chains below were found in one sample sequenced in a study of cytotoxic CD8 clonotypes in ibrutinib-treated CLL. TCRdb's table, derived via immunoSEQ multiplex PCR, lists solely in-frame clones and lacks some. Altogether around 250,000 clones are present, about three quarters being singletons, with the ten largest covering 15%. This specimen consisted of PBMCs, obtained after 24 months of ibrutinib treatment. The receptor source for this set is a human donor with chronic lymphocytic leukemia.

The V gene is TRBV2, the J gene TRBJ1-4; 7 nucleotides match TRBD1. The V segment lost 8 bases and the J segment 12 bases; nucleotides outside the gene matches: 6. Germline CDR1 reads SNHLY; CDR2 reads FYNNEI. The CDR3 extends over 11 amino acids. In DNA form, the CDR3 reads TGTGCCAGCGAGAGGGGGCGGGAACTGTTTTTT. This translates into CASERGRELFF.

The gene calls are TRBV5-8 and TRBJ2-4; 9 bases fit TRBD2. Germline CDR1 is SGHTS and CDR2 is YDEGEE. Trimming took 4 bases from V and 11 from J; bases not matched to a gene: 4. The CDR3 sequence is 12 residues long. The CDR3 DNA is TGTGCCAGCAGCCCCAGACTAGCGGTTCAGTACTTC. Its translation is CASSPRLAVQYF.

CDR3 amino acids: CSVRLADSTDTQYF. The CDR3 DNA follows: TGCAGCGTGCGACTAGCGGATAGCACAGATACGCAGTATTTT. V usage is TRBV29-1 and J usage is TRBJ2-3; 9 bases align to TRBD2. Unmatched junction bases numbered 4, after V lost 6 bases and J lost 0 bases. Germline loops: CDR1 SQVTM, CDR2 ANQGSEA. The CDR3 sequence is 14 residues long.

This sequence joins TRBV25-1 and TRBJ2-3; a possible D gene is TRBD2 (5 bases). The CDR3 spans 16 residues. Germline loops: CDR1 MGHDK, CDR2 SYGVNS. V shed 6 bases and J shed 4 bases, with 20 bases lying between them. The CDR3 loop is CASSTGVFSFPDTQYF. As DNA, the CDR3 is TGTGCCAGCAGCACCGGGGTTTTCTCGTTTCCAGATACGCAGTATTTT.

The chain couples TRBV18 to TRBJ2-7; 7 bases fit TRBD1. Germline CDR1 KGHSH, CDR2 LQKENI. With 2 bases clipped from V and 2 bases from J, the junction kept 9 bases outside the gene matches. This CDR3 spans 16 amino acids. This CDR3 is CASSPTVRQGPYEQYF. As DNA, the CDR3 is TGTGCCAGCTCACCAACGGTTAGACAGGGACCCTACGAGCAGTACTTC.

This sequence joins TRBV11-3 and TRBJ2-5; D ambiguous. The CDR3 is made up of 14 amino acids. V was cut by 1 base and J by 5 bases, with 11 bases left in between. CDR1 is SGHNT and CDR2 is YENEEA in the germline V gene. The CDR3 loop is CASSLGGSSETQYF. CDR3 DNA sequence: TGTGCCAGCAGCTTAGGAGGTAGCTCGGAGACCCAGTACTTC.

The V gene is TRBV6-1, the J gene TRBJ2-5, with D possibly being TRBD1 (6 bases). The V gene lost 1 base and the J gene lost 4 bases, with 7 bases spanning the gap. Germline CDR1 and CDR2: MNHNS and SASEGT. This CDR3 contains 13 residues. As DNA, the CDR3 is TGTGCCAGCAGTGAAGGAGGGGGAGAGACCCAGTACTTC. It encodes CASSEGGGETQYF.

This clone was detected only a few times. The J gene is TRBJ2-5, the V gene TRBV25-1; TRBD2 matches at 11 bases. Per germline, CDR1 MGHDK and CDR2 SYGVNS. The J segment lost 2 bases and the V segment lost 6 bases, leaving 11 bases of the junction unmatched. The CDR3 covers 17 residues. The CDR3 DNA sequence: TGTGCCAGCAGCGGATACTTAGCGGGAGGGCGACAAGAGACCCAGTACTTC. Translated, it gives CASSGYLAGGRQETQYF.

The chain joins TRBV9 to TRBJ2-7; no clear D gene. The CDR3 extends over 14 amino acids. Germline V gene sequence: CDR1 SGDLS, CDR2 YYNGEE. V was clipped by 3 bases and J by 2 bases, with 12 bases between them. CDR3 residues: CASSEGRVAYEQYF. CDR3 nucleotide sequence: TGTGCCAGCAGCGAAGGCCGGGTAGCCTACGAGCAGTACTTC.

The rearrangement joins TRBV11-3 to TRBJ1-4, with 7 bases matching TRBD1. V was pared by 4 bases and J by 6 bases, with 14 bases of the junction left unmatched. Germline V gene data show CDR1 as SGHNT and CDR2 as YENEEA. The CDR3 spans 17 residues. CDR3 amino acids: CASSSGQPYPIDEKLFF. The CDR3 DNA reads TGTGCCAGCAGCTCGGGACAGCCCTATCCAATTGATGAAAAACTGTTTTTT.

The chain has TRBV29-1 and TRBJ1-4; D gene ambiguous. V dropped 6 bases and J dropped 2 bases, with 10 bases sitting between them. The V gene's germline CDR1 is SQVTM and CDR2 ANQGSEA. The CDR3 contains 13 residues. The CDR3 loop is CSVSHPTNEKLFF. In DNA form, the CDR3 reads TGCAGCGTCTCGCACCCGACTAATGAAAAACTGTTTTTT.

V and J are TRBV29-1 and TRBJ2-2; 8 nucleotides align to TRBD2. Germline V gives CDR1 SQVTM, CDR2 ANQGSEA. Unmatched junction bases numbered 3, after V lost 3 bases and J lost 3 bases. The CDR3 spans 14 residues. The CDR3 nucleotides are TGCAGCGTTGATAGCGGGACGTACACCGGGGAGCTGTTTTTT. This translates into CSVDSGTYTGELFF.

The chain combines TRBV19 with TRBJ1-5; 7 positions agree with TRBD1. Germline lookup yields CDR1 LNHDA and CDR2 SQIVND (reference sequence). The CDR3 extends over 14 amino acids. Trimming took 7 bases from V and 3 from J; bases not matched to a gene: 6. The CDR3 nucleotides are TGTGCCAGTAATTCACAGGGGCCCAATCAGCCCCAGCATTTT. Translated: CASNSQGPNQPQHF.

The chain combines TRBV6-1 with TRBJ1-2, with 8 bases lining up with TRBD1. Per the germline V gene, CDR1 is MNHNS and CDR2 is SASEGT. The CDR3 has 14 residues. The J segment lost 1 base and the V segment lost 5 bases, leaving 3 bases of the junction unmatched. Here the CDR3 reads CASSRDRGNYGYTF. The DNA for the CDR3 is TGTGCCAGCAGTCGAGACAGGGGTAACTATGGCTACACCTTC.

The chain couples TRBV28 to TRBJ1-1; D is possibly TRBD1 (6 bases). Germline CDR1 MDHEN, CDR2 SYDVKM. The length of the CDR3 is 14 residues. Trimming pared 5 bases from V and 4 bases from J, leaving 14 bases between. The CDR3 sequence is CASSLQGRSTEAFF. In nucleotides, the CDR3 is TGTGCCAGCAGTCTCCAGGGGCGCAGCACTGAAGCTTTCTTT. The full variable domain, its missing parts supplied by reference TRBV28 and TRBJ1-1, is DVKVTQSSRYLVKRTGEKVFLECVQDMDHENMFWYRQDPGLGLRLIYFSYDVKMKEKGDIPEGYSVSREKKERFSLILESASTNQTSMYLCASSLQGRSTEAFFGQGTRLTVV.

In DNA form, the CDR3 reads TGTGCCAGCAGCTTGGGCATTCTCTACAATGAGCAGTTCTTC. Protein product: CASSLGILYNEQFF. This chain links TRBV7-2 with TRBJ2-1; D uncertain. The CDR3 contains 14 residues. Germline CDR1 and CDR2: SGHTA and FQGNSA. The ends were cut back, 3 bases at V and 3 bases at J, with 9 bases in the middle.

The rearrangement uses TRBV11-2 and TRBJ2-7, with 8 bases matching TRBD2. J lost 4 bases, V lost 1 base, and 3 bases had no gene match. Germline lookup yields CDR1 SGHAT and CDR2 FQNNGV. The CDR3 spans 14 residues. The CDR3 sequence is CASSLGGLAYEQYF. In nucleotides, the CDR3 is TGTGCCAGCAGCTTAGGTGGACTAGCTTACGAGCAGTACTTC.

The J gene is TRBJ1-1, the V gene TRBV28; D unclear. V was shortened by 3 bases and J by 4 bases, with 12 bases between the two germline ends. This CDR3 spans 14 amino acids. Germline V gene sequence: CDR1 MDHEN, CDR2 SYDVKM. The CDR3 DNA sequence: TGTGCCAGCAGTTTTTATCAGGAAGTCACTGAAGCTTTCTTT. It is translated as CASSFYQEVTEAFF.

The V and J genes are TRBV29-1 and TRBJ2-5; 15 nucleotides line up with TRBD2. CDR1 SQVTM and CDR2 ANQGSEA come from the germline V gene. With V trimmed by 3 bases and J by 5 bases, 7 bases remained unmatched. The CDR3 extends over 16 amino acids. The CDR3: CSVDRTSGRAWETQYF. The CDR3 DNA reads as TGCAGCGTTGATCGGACTAGCGGGAGGGCTTGGGAGACCCAGTACTTC.

The chain is built from TRBV7-3 and TRBJ2-3; 10 bases match TRBD2. Germline trimming cut 5 bases from V and 1 base from J; bases unmatched to any gene: 0. The CDR3 runs 14 residues. Germline CDR1 is SGHTA and CDR2 is FQGTGA. The CDR3 DNA is TGTGCCAGCAGCGGGACTAGCGGCACAGATACGCAGTATTTT. Residues: CASSGTSGTDTQYF.

The rearrangement uses TRBV2 and TRBJ2-7; 7 bases are shared with TRBD2. The CDR3 has 13 residues. Germline trimming cut 7 bases from V and 2 bases from J; bases unmatched to any gene: 5. Germline values: CDR1 SNHLY, CDR2 FYNNEI. CDR3 DNA: TGTGCCAGCACCTACGGGACTACCTACGAGCAGTACTTC. It codes for CASTYGTTYEQYF.

V is TRBV5-1 and J is TRBJ1-4; tentatively, D is TRBD1 (5 bases). Deletions cut 3 bases from V and 6 bases from J, with 15 bases between. Germline CDR1 and CDR2: SGHRS and YFSETQ. The CDR3 is made up of 15 amino acids. The CDR3 region is CASSSGWGSDEKLFF. Here the CDR3 DNA reads TGCGCCAGCAGCTCCGGTTGGGGGTCGGATGAAAAACTGTTTTTT.

The chain employs TRBV6-4 and TRBJ1-2; 8 nucleotides match TRBD1. Per the germline V gene, CDR1 is MRHNA and CDR2 is SNTAGT. CDR3 size: 13 residues. With 5 bases clipped from V and 8 bases from J, the junction kept 7 bases outside the gene matches. CDR3 residues: CASSRGQGEGYTF. CDR3 DNA: TGTGCCAGCAGTCGCGGACAGGGCGAGGGCTACACCTTC.

The chain combines TRBV9 with TRBJ1-1, with D uncertain. The CDR3 sequence is 12 residues long. Germline values: CDR1 SGDLS, CDR2 YYNGEE. V shed 5 bases and J shed 5 bases, with 10 bases lying between them. CDR3 loop: CASSTEATEAFF. DNA for the CDR3: TGTGCCAGCAGTACCGAGGCGACTGAAGCTTTCTTT.

This chain uses TRBV28 with TRBJ2-7; the match to TRBD2 covers 8 bases. The CDR3 sequence is 13 residues long. Trimming took 7 bases from V and 6 from J; bases not matched to a gene: 8. Germline CDR1 and CDR2: MDHEN and SYDVKM. The CDR3 spells CASTSGSWSEQYF. The CDR3 DNA follows: TGTGCCAGCACAAGCGGGAGTTGGTCCGAGCAGTACTTC. The full variable domain, completed using reference TRBV28 and TRBJ2-7, is DVKVTQSSRYLVKRTGEKVFLECVQDMDHENMFWYRQDPGLGLRLIYFSYDVKMKEKGDIPEGYSVSREKKERFSLILESASTNQTSMYLCASTSGSWSEQYFGPGTRLTVT.

This chain joins TRBV5-6 and TRBJ1-4, with 10 bases identical to TRBD1. Germline V lookup: CDR1 SGHDT, CDR2 YYEEEE. The J segment lost 14 bases and the V segment lost 4 bases, leaving 5 bases of the junction unmatched. The CDR3 extends over 12 amino acids. CDR3 residues: CASSPSGQGLFF. In DNA, the CDR3 is TGTGCCAGCAGCCCTTCGGGACAGGGGCTGTTTTTT.

The J gene is TRBJ2-7, the V gene TRBV28; the match to TRBD1 covers 9 bases. The CDR3 is 13 residues long. V lost 7 bases and J lost 6; bases outside the gene matches: 7. Germline V CDR1 and CDR2: MDHEN, SYDVKM. The CDR3 is CASNSDRGAEQYF. CDR3 nucleotide sequence: TGTGCCAGCAATTCGGACAGGGGCGCCGAGCAGTACTTC.

V gene TRBV27 combines with J gene TRBJ2-7, with D possibly TRBD1 on 7 matching bases. Per the germline V gene, CDR1 is MNHEY and CDR2 is SMNVEV (reference sequence). The CDR3 totals 17 residues. V lost 6 bases and J lost 3, with 24 bases in between. Written as DNA, the CDR3 is TGTGCCAGCAGCCCTAGAGCAGGGGGGAGGCTTGGCTACGAGCAGTACTTC. This sequence encodes CASSPRAGGRLGYEQYF.

The V gene is TRBV7-9, the J gene TRBJ1-1; D unresolved. The CDR3 consists of 14 residues. V was clipped by 5 bases and J by 5 bases, with 15 bases between them. Germline assignment: CDR1 SEHNR and CDR2 FQNEAQ (reference sequence). The CDR3 sequence is CASSPQGLRTEAFF. For the CDR3, the DNA is TGTGCCAGCAGCCCTCAAGGGTTGAGAACTGAAGCTTTCTTT.

The chain employs TRBV29-1 and TRBJ2-2; D perhaps matches TRBD1 (5 bases). This CDR3 region has 14 residues. The germline V and J ends were trimmed by 7 bases and 6 bases, with 18 bases remaining between them. From germline, CDR1 is SQVTM and CDR2 ANQGSEA. CDR3 coding DNA: TGCAGCGCCCTGACAGATTTTAGGGCCGGGGAGCTGTTTTTT. Protein product: CSALTDFRAGELFF.

V gene TRBV28 combines with J gene TRBJ1-1, with 9 bases that match TRBD1. The trim removed 5 bases at V and 0 bases at J, leaving 7 bases unmatched. CDR1 MDHEN and CDR2 SYDVKM come from the germline V gene. The CDR3 covers 16 residues. The CDR3 coding sequence is TGTGCCAGCAGTCCCATCTACAGGGGGCTGAACACTGAAGCTTTCTTT. This encodes CASSPIYRGLNTEAFF.

The chain joins TRBV5-1 to TRBJ2-2; 11 bases match TRBD2. J gave up 3 bases and V 5 bases, and 0 bases lay outside the gene matches. CDR1 and CDR2 from the germline V gene are SGHRS and YFSETQ. The CDR3 consists of 14 residues. CDR3 nucleotides: TGCGCCAGCAGACTAGCGGGAGACACCGGGGAGCTGTTTTTT. Residues: CASRLAGDTGELFF.